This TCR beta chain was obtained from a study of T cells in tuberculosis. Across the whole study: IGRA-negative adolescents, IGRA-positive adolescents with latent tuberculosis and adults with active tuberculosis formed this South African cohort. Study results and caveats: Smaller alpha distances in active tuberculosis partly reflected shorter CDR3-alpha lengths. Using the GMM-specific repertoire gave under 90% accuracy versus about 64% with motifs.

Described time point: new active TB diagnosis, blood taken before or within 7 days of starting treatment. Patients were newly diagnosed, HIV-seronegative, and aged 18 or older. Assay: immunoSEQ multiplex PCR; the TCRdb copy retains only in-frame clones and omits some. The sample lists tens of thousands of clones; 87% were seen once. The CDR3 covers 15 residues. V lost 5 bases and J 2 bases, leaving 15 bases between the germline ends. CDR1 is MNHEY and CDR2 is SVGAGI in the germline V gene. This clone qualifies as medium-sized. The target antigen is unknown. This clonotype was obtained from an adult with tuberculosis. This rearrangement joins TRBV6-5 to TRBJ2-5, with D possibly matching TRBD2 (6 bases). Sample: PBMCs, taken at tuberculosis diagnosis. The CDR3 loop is CASSPGGVGQETQYF. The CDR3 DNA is TGTGCCAGCAGTCCGGGCGGGGTGGGGCAAGAGACCCAGTACTTC.